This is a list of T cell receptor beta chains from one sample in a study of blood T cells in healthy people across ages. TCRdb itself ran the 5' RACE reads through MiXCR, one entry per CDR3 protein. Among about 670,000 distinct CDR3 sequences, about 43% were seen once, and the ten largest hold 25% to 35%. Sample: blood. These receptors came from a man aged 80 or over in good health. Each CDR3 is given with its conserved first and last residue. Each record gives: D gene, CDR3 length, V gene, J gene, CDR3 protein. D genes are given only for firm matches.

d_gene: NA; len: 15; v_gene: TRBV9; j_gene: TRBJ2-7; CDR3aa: CASSVASGQTYEQYF
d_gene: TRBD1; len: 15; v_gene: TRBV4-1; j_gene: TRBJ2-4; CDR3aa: CTSSYDRVNGNIQYF
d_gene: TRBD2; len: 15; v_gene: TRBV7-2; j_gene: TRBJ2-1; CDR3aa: CASSPTSGGNREQFF
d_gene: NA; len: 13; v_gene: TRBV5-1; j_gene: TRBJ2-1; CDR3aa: CASSWGGPNEQFF
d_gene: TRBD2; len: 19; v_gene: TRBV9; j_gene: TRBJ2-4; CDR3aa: CASSLQTSGVQWAKNIQYF
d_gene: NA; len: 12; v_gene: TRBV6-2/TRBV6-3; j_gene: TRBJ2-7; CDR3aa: CASSYYTYEQYF
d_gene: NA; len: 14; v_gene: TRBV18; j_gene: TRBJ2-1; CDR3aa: CASSPRLDQETQFF
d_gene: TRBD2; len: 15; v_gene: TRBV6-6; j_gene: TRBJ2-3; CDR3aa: CASSSSGGPSDTQYF
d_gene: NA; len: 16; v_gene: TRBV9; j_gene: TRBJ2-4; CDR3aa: CTSSTRRDGAKNIQYF
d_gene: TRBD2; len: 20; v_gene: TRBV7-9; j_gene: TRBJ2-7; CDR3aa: CASSLAPGLAGPTRSYEQYF
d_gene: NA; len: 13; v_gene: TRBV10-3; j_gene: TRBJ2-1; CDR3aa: CAIRPIGEYEQFF
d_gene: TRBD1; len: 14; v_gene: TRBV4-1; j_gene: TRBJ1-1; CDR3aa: CASRDRDRGTEAFF
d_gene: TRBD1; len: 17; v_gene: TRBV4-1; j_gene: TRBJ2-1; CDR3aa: CASSQELGQGIWDEQFF
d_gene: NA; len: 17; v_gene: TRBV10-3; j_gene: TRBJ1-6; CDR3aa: CAISESVTGSYNSPLHF
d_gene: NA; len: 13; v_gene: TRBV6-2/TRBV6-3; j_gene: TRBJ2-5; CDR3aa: CASSDYSLETQYF
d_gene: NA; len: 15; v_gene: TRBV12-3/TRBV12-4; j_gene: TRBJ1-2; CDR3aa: CASSPSVLGLYGYTF
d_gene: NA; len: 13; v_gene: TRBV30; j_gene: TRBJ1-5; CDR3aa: CAWSLGGNQPQHF
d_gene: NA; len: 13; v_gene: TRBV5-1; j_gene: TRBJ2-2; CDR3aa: CASSISIIGELFF
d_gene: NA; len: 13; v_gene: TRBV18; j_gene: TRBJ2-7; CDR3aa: CASSPQLEYEQYF
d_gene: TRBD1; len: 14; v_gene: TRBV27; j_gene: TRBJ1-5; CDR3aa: CAGSTGESNQPQHF
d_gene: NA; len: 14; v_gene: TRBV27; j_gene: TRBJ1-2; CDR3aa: CASSPRSRSYGYTF
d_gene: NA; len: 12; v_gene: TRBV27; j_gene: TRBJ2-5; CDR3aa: CASSFHGETQYF
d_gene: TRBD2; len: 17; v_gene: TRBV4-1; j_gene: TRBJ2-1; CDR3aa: CASSQPNRRLALNEQFF
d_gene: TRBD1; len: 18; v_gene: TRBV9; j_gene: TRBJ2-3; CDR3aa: CASSVGAPGQRHTDTQYF
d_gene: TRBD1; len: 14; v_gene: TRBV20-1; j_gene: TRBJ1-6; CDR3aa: CSARADRDNSPLHF
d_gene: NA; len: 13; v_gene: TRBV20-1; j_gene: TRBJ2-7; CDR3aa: CSAEKGMDYEQYF
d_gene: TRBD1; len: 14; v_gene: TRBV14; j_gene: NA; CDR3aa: CASSQVTGGREQYF
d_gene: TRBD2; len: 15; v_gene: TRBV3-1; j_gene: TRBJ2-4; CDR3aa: CASASTSLTIDIQYF
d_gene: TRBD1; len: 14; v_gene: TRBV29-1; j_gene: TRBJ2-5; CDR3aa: CSAAGQGVGNEQYF
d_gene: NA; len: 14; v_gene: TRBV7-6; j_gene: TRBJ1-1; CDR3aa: CASSLTGRDTEAFF
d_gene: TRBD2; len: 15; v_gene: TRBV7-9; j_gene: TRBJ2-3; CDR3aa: CASSPRTSHTDTQYF
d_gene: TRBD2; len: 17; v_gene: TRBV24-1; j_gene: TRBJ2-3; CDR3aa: CATSEPGLAGATDTQYF
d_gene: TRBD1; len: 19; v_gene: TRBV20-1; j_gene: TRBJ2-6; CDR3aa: CSARDPGDRGRSGANVLTF
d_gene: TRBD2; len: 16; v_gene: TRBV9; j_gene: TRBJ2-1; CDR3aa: CASSAPGLAGPNEQFF
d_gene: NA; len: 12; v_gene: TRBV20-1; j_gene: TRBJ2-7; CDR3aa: CSALQSSYEQYF
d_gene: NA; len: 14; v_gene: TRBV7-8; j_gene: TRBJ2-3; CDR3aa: CASSGRTGTDTQYF
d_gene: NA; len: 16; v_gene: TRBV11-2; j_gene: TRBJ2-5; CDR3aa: CASSPRTGGTRETQYF
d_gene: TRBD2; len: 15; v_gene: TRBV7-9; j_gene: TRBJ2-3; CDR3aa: CASSQPGTSGDTQYF
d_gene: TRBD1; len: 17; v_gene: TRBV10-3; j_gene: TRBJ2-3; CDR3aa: CAISDADRGWGTDTQYF
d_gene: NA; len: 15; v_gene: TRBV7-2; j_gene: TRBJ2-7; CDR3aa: CASSSSRGLTYKQYF
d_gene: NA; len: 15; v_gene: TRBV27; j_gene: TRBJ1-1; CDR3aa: CASSLRVVGETEAFF
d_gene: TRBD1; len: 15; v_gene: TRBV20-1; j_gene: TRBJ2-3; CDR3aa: CSATDRGPGTDTQYF
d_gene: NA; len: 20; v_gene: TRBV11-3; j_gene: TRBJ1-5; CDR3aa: CASSLDHGQRIWNSNQPQHF
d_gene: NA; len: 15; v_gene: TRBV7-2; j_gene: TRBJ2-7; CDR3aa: CASSFSGILSYEQYF
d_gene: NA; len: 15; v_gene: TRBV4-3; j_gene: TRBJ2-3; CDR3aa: CASSQDGVGTDTQYF